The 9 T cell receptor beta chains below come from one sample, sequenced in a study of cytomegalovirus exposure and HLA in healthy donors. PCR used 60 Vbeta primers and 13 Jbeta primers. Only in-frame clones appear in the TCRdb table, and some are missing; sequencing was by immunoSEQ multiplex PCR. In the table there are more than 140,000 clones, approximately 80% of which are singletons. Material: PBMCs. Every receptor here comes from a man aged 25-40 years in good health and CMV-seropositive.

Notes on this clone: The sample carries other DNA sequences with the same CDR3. CDR3 bases: TGTGCCAGCAGTTTAGATAGGGGTTCCTACGAGCAGTACTTC. Protein: CASSLDRGSYEQYF. V usage is TRBV28 and J usage is TRBJ2-7; tentatively, D is TRBD1 (5 bases). Trimming pared 2 bases from V and 1 base from J, leaving 9 bases between. The CDR3 length is 14 residues. Germline assignment: CDR1 MDHEN and CDR2 SYDVKM.

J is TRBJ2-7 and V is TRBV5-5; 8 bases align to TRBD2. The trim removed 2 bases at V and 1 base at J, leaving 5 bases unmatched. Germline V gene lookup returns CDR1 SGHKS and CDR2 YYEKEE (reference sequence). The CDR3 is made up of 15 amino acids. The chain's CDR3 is CASSLWREESYEQYF. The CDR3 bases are TGTGCCAGCAGCTTATGGCGGGAGGAGTCCTACGAGCAGTACTTC.

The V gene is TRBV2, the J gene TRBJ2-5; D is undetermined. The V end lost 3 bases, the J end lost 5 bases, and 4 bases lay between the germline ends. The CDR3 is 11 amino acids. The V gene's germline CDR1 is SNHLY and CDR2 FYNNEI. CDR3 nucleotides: TGTGCCAGCAGTGAGGCCGAGACCCAGTACTTC. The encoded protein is CASSEAETQYF.

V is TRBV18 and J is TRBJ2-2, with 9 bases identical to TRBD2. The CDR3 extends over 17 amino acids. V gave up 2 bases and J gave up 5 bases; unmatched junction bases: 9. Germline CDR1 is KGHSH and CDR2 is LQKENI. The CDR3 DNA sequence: TGTGCCAGCTCACCAGGCCTAGCGGGGACCGGAACCGGGGAGCTGTTTTTT. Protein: CASSPGLAGTGTGELFF. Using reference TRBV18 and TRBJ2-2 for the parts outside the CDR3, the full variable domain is NAGVMQNPRHLVRRRGQEARLRCSPMKGHSHVYWYRQLPEEGLKFMVYLQKENIIDESGMPKERFSAEFPKEGPSILRIQQVVRGDSAAYFCASSPGLAGTGTGELFFGEGSRLTVL.

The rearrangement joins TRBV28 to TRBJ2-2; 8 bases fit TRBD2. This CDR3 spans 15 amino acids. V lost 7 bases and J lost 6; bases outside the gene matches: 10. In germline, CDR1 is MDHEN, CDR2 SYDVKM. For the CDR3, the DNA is TGTGCCAGCAATGCCGGGACTAGATTTTCCGGGGAGCTGTTTTTT. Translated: CASNAGTRFSGELFF.

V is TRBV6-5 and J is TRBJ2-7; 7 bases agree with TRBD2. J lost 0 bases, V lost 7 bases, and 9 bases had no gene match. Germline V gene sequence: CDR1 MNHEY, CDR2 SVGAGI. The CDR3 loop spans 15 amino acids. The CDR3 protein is CASTPLGGSSYEQYF. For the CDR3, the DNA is TGTGCCAGCACTCCCCTGGGGGGGAGCTCCTACGAGCAGTACTTC.

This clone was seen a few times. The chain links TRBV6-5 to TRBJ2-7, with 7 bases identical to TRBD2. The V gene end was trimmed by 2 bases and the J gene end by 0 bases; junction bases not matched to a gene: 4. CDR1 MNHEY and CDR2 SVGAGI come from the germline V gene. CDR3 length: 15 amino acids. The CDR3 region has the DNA TGTGCCAGCAGTTACGTAGCGGGCAGCTCCTACGAGCAGTACTTC. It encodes CASSYVAGSSYEQYF.

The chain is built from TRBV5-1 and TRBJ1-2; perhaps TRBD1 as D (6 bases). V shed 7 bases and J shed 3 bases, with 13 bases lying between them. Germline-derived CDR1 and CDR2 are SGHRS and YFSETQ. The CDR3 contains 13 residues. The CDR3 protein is CASHRGGDYGYTF. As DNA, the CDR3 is TGCGCCAGCCATAGGGGGGGAGACTATGGCTACACCTTC.

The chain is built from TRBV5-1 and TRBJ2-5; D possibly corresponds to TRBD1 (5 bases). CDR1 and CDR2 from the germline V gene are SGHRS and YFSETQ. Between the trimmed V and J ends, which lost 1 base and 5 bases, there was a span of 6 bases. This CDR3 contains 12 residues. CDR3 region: CASSLPGETQYF. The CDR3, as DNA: TGCGCCAGCAGCTTGCCAGGGGAGACCCAGTACTTC.